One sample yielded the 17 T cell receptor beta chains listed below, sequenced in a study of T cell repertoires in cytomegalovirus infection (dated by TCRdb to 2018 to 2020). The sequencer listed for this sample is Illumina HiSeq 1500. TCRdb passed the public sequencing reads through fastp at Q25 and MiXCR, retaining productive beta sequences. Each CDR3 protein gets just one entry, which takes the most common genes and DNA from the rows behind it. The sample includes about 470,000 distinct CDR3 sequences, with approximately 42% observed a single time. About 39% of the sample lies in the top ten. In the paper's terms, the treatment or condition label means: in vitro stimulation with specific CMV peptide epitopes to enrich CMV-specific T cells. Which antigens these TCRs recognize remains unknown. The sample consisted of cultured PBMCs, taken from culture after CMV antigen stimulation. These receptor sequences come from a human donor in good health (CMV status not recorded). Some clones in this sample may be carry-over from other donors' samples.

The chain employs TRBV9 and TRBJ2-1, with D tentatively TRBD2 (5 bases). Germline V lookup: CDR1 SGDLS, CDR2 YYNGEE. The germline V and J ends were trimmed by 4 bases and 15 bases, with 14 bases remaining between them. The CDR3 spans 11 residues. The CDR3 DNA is TGTGCCAGCAGCTCCCGGGGTCATTGGTTCTTC. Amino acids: CASSSRGHWFF.

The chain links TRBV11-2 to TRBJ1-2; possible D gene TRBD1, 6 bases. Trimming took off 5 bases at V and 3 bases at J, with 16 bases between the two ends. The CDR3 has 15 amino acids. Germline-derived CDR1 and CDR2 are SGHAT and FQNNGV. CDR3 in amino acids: CASSPFGGQDYGYTF. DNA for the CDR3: TGTGCCAGCAGCCCATTTGGGGGGCAGGACTATGGCTACACCTTC.

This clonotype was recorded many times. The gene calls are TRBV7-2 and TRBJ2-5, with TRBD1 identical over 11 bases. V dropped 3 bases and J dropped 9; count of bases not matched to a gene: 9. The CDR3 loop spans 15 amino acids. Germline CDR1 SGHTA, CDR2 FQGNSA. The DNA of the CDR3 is TGTGCCAGCAGCTTTTGGACAGGGGGCGAGATGGCCCAGTACTTC. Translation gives CASSFWTGGEMAQYF.

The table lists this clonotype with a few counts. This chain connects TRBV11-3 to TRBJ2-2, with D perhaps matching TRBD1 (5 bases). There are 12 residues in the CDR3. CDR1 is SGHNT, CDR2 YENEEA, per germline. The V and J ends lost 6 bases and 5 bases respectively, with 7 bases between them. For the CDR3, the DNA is TGTGCCAGCAGTGGGGCTACCGGGGAGCTGTTTTTT. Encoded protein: CASSGATGELFF. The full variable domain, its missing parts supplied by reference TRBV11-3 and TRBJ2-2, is EAGVVQSPRYKIIEKKQPVAFWCNPISGHNTLYWYLQNLGQGPELLIRYENEEAVDDSQLPKDRFSAERLKGVDSTLKIQPAELGDSAVYLCASSGATGELFFGEGSRLTVL.

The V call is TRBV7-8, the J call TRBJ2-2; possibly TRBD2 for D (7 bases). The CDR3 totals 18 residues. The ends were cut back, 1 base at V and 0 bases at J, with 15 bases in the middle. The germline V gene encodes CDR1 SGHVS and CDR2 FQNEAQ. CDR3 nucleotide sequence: TGTGCCAGCAGCTTAGGAGGGGGGGCCGCCCCGAACACCGGGGAGCTGTTTTTT. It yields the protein CASSLGGGAAPNTGELFF.

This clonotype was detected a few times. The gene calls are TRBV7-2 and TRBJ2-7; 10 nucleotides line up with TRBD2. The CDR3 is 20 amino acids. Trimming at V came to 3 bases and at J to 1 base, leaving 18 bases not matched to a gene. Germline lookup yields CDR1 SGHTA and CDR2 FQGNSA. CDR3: CASSFTNRGSSGRGSYEQYF. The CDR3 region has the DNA TGTGCCAGCAGCTTCACAAACCGGGGGTCTAGCGGGAGAGGTTCCTACGAGCAGTACTTC. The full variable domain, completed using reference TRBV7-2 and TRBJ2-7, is GAGVSQSPSNKVTEKGKDVELRCDPISGHTALYWYRQSLGQGLEFLIYFQGNSAPDKSGLPSDRFSAERTGGSVSTLTIQRTQQEDSAVYLCASSFTNRGSSGRGSYEQYFGPGTRLTVT.

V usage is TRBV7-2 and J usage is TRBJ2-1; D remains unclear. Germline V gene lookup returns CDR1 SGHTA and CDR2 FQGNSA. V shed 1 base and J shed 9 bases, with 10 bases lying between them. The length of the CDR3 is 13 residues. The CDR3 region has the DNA TGTGCCAGCAGCTTAGTGGGGTGGGGTGAGCAGTTCTTC. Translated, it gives CASSLVGWGEQFF. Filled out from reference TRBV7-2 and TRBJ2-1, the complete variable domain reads GAGVSQSPSNKVTEKGKDVELRCDPISGHTALYWYRQSLGQGLEFLIYFQGNSAPDKSGLPSDRFSAERTGGSVSTLTIQRTQQEDSAVYLCASSLVGWGEQFFGPGTRLTVL.

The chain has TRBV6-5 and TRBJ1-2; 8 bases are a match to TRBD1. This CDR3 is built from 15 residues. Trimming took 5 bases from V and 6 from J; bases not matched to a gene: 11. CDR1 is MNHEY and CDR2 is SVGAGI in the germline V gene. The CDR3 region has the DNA TGTGCCAGCAGTAATACCCGGGACAGGCGGAATGGCTACACCTTC. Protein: CASSNTRDRRNGYTF.

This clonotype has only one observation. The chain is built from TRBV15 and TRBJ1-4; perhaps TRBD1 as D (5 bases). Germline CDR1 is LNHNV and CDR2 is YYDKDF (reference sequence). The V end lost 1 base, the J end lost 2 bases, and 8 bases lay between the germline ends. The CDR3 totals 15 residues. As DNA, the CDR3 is TGTGCCACCAGCAGAGGCGCAGGGACTAATGAAAAACTGTTTTTT. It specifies CATSRGAGTNEKLFF.

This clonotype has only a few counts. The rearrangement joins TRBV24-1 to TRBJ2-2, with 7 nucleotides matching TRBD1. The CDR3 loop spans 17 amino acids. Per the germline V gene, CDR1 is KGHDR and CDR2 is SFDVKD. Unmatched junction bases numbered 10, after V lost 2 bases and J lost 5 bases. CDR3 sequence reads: CATSDSSETGTTGELFF. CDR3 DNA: TGTGCCACCAGTGATTCCTCCGAGACAGGGACGACCGGGGAGCTGTTTTTT.

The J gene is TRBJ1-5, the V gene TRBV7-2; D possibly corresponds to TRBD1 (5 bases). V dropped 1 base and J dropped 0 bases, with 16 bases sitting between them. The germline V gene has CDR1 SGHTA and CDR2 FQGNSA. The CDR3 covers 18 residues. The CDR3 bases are TGTGCCAGCAGCTTAGATCTCCGGACAAGATATAGCAATCAGCCCCAGCATTTT. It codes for CASSLDLRTRYSNQPQHF.

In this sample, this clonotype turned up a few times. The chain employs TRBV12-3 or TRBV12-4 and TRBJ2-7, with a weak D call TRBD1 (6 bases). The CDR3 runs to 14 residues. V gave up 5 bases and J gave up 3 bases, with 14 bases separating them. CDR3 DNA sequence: TGTGCCAGCAGTCCAGGGGTCCCGGTCTACGAGCAGTACTTC. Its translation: CASSPGVPVYEQYF.

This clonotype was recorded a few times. For the CDR3, the DNA is TGTGCCAGCAGGGATGAAGAGACCCAGTACTTC. Its protein is CASRDEETQYF. V and J are TRBV6-1 and TRBJ2-5; D unclear. The CDR3 spans 11 residues. Trimming shortened V by 6 bases and J by 3 bases, and 5 bases separated the two germline ends. Germline assignment: CDR1 MNHNS and CDR2 SASEGT.

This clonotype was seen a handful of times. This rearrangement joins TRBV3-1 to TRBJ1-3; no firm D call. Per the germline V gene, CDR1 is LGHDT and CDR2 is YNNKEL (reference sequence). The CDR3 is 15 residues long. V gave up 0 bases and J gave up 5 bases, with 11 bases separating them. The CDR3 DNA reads TGTGCCAGCAGCCAAGAATCTTTGCCGAGAAACACCATATATTTT. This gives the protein CASSQESLPRNTIYF.

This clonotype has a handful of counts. The CDR3 nucleotides read TGTGCCAGCAGCGCCGGGACTAGCGGGACACAGTTCTTC. It codes for CASSAGTSGTQFF. The V call is TRBV7-7, the J call TRBJ2-1, with 13 bases aligning to TRBD2. V was pared by 5 bases and J by 13 bases, with 5 bases of the junction left unmatched. The germline gives CDR1 SSHAT, CDR2 FNYEAQ (reference sequence). CDR3 length equals 13 residues.

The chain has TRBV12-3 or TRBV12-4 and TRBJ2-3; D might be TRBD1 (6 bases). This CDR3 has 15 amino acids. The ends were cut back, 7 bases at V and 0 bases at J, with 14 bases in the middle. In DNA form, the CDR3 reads TGTGCCAGCAACCCAACAGGGACCAGCACAGATACGCAGTATTTT. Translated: CASNPTGTSTDTQYF.

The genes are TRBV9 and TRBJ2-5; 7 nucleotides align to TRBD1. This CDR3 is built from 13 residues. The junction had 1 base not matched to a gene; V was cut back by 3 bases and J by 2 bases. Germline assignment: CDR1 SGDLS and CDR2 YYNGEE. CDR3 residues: CASSAGQQETQYF. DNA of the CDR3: TGTGCCAGCAGCGCGGGACAGCAAGAGACCCAGTACTTC.